A selection of T cell receptor beta chains follows, all from one sample in a study of human T cells and chemical hapten exposure. TCRdb reanalysed the RACE reads using MiXCR and keeps one entry per CDR3 protein. The sample yields 100,000 to 150,000 distinct CDR3 sequences, about 8.2% seen once. Sequencing input: whole blood. These TCRs come from a male donor in good health. Some clones in this sample may be carry-over from other donors' samples. CDR3s include the opening cysteine and the closing phenylalanine or tryptophan. A D gene is named only where the DNA matches it firmly. Clone size, where shown, is once, few, many, or a class for clones that have expanded.

size	V	J	D	DNA	CDR3
few	TRBV6-5	TRBJ2-7	NA	TGTGCCAGCAGTACACCCGGTCTCCTCTACGAGCAGTACTTC	CASSTPGLLYEQYF
few	TRBV25-1	TRBJ2-3	TRBD2	TGTGCCAGCAGTGATCCCTTAGCGGGAGTCGGGGCAGATACGCAGTATTTT	CASSDPLAGVGADTQYF
many	TRBV29-1	TRBJ2-5	NA	TGCAGCGTTTCCCACAGGGTATCCCAAGAGACCCAGTACTTC	CSVSHRVSQETQYF
few	TRBV7-9	TRBJ1-6	TRBD1	TGTGCCAGCAGCTACACCGGACAGGGGGGTTCACCCCTCCACTTT	CASSYTGQGGSPLHF
many	TRBV20-1	TRBJ1-6	NA	TGCAGTGCTAGAGTGTCGACCTCACCCCTCCACTTT	CSARVSTSPLHF
NA	TRBV20-1	TRBJ2-5	NA	TGCAGTGCTAGAGCCGAAGAGACCCAGTACTTC	CSARAEETQYF
NA	TRBV20-1	TRBJ1-1	NA	TGCAGTGCTAGAGATCCCTCAGGGCCCATGAACACTGAAGCTTTCTTT	CSARDPSGPMNTEAFF
few	TRBV4-1	TRBJ2-3	NA	TGCGCCAGCAGCCAAGATTGGGGCAGGGTTGAAGATACGCAGTATTTT	CASSQDWGRVEDTQYF
NA	TRBV24-1	TRBJ2-7	NA	TGTGCCACCAGTGATTCTCGGGGGTACGAGCAGTACTTC	CATSDSRGYEQYF
NA	TRBV29-1	TRBJ1-4	TRBD1	TGCAGCGTGGGACAGGGGGCCGAAAAACTGTTTTTT	CSVGQGAEKLFF
NA	TRBV5-1	TRBJ2-7	NA	TGCGCCAGCAGTAGATCCGGCTCCTACGAGCAGTACTTC	CASSRSGSYEQYF
few	TRBV3-1	TRBJ2-7	TRBD2	TGTGCCAGCAGCCGGGGCGGGGGAACCTACGAGCAGTACTTC	CASSRGGGTYEQYF
few	TRBV20-1	TRBJ1-5	NA	TGCAGTGCTAGAGATCGAGGGGGCAATCAGCCCCAGCATTTT	CSARDRGGNQPQHF
few	TRBV10-3	TRBJ1-4	TRBD1	TGTGCCATCGACGCCCGACAGGGTTGGGAAAAACTGTTTTTT	CAIDARQGWEKLFF
NA	TRBV5-6	TRBJ1-4	NA	TGTGCCAGCAGCCTAACTAATGAAAAACTGTTTTTT	CASSLTNEKLFF
NA	TRBV5-1	TRBJ2-2	TRBD1	TGCGCCAGCAGCGGACAGGGTTTTGGGTACACCGGGGAGCTGTTTTTT	CASSGQGFGYTGELFF
NA	TRBV5-1	TRBJ2-7	TRBD1	TGCGCCAGCAGTGCCGGGACAGGACTCTACGAGCAGTACTTC	CASSAGTGLYEQYF
NA	TRBV6-5	TRBJ1-1	NA	TGTGCCAGCAGTTACGGGTGGGGGATGAACACTGAAGCTTTCTTT	CASSYGWGMNTEAFF
NA	TRBV12-3/TRBV12-4	TRBJ2-7	NA	TGTGCCAGCAGTTTAGCGGACACTGATTCCTACGAGCAGTACTTC	CASSLADTDSYEQYF
many	TRBV19	TRBJ2-1	NA	TGTGCCAGTAGTATTCCCCGCAATGAGCAGTTCTTC	CASSIPRNEQFF
few	TRBV12-3/TRBV12-4	TRBJ2-7	NA	TGTGCCAGCAGTTCGGGATCGGGCGAGCAGTACTTC	CASSSGSGEQYF
few	TRBV6-5	TRBJ2-7	TRBD2	TGTGCCAGCAGTTACGGGGCGGGAGCCACCTACGAGCAGTACTTC	CASSYGAGATYEQYF
few	TRBV5-8	TRBJ2-3	TRBD2	TGTGCCAGCAGCTTGGGGCGAGGAGCGGGAGGCACAGATACGCAGTATTTT	CASSLGRGAGGTDTQYF
NA	TRBV27	TRBJ2-7	TRBD2	TGTGCCAGCAGTTTAGGCCCGGGAGGTTACGAGCAGTACTTC	CASSLGPGGYEQYF
few	TRBV27	TRBJ1-1	NA	TGTGCCAGCAGTTTATCGTTTCGGACTGAAGCTTTCTTT	CASSLSFRTEAFF
NA	TRBV6-2/TRBV6-3	TRBJ1-1	TRBD1	TGTGCCAGCAGTTCCCCACAGGGGGCGAACACTGAAGCTTTCTTT	CASSSPQGANTEAFF
few	TRBV5-1	TRBJ2-3	NA	TGCGCCAGCAGCTTGCCCCCGCCCACAGATACGCAGTATTTT	CASSLPPPTDTQYF
NA	TRBV6-5	TRBJ1-2	NA	TGTGCCAGCAGTTACCCCTACACGGAACGGCCGTCCTTC	CASSYPYTERPSF
many	TRBV7-6	TRBJ2-7	TRBD2	TGTGCCAGCAGCACCCCCCCCCCAGCGGGACCCTACGAGCAGTACTTC	CASSTPPPAGPYEQYF
many	TRBV7-2	TRBJ2-1	TRBD2	TGTGCCAGCAGCCCTCGACTAGCCCCGGACCTCTACAATGAGCAGTTCTTC	CASSPRLAPDLYNEQFF
few	TRBV7-2	TRBJ2-7	TRBD2	TGTGCCAGCAGCTTAGGAGGGACTAGCGGGCTCCTCTACGAGCAGTACTTC	CASSLGGTSGLLYEQYF
NA	TRBV12-3/TRBV12-4	TRBJ2-5	NA	TGTGCCAGCAGCCCTACTAGCATTGAGACCCAGTACTTC	CASSPTSIETQYF